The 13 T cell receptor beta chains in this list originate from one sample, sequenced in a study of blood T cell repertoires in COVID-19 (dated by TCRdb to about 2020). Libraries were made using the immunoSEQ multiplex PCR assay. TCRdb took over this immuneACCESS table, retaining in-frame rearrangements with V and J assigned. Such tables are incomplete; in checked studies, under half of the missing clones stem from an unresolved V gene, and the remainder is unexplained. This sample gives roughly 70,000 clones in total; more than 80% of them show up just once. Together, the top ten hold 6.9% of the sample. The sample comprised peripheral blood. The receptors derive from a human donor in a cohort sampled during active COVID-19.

CDR3 in DNA: TGTGCCAGCAAAATACAGGGGGGCAATCAGCCCCAGCATTTT. Amino acids: CASKIQGGNQPQHF. The chain couples TRBV6-5 to TRBJ1-5; 8 bases fit TRBD1. Trimming at V came to 7 bases and at J to 2 bases, leaving 4 bases not matched to a gene. The germline CDR1 and CDR2 sequences are MNHEY and SVGAGI. The CDR3 loop spans 14 amino acids.

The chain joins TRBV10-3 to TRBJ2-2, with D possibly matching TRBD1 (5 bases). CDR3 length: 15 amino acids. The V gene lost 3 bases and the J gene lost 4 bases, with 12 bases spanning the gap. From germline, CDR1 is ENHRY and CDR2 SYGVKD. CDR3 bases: TGTGCCATCAGTGACCCGACAGTGGGCACCGGGGAGCTGTTTTTT. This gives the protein CAISDPTVGTGELFF.

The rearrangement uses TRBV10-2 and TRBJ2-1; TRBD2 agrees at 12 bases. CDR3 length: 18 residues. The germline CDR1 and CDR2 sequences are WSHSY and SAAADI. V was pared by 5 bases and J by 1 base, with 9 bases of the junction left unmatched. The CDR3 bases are TGCGCCAGCAGTCGGGCTAGCGGGGGGGCCGGGTCCTACAATGAGCAGTTCTTC. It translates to CASSRASGGAGSYNEQFF.

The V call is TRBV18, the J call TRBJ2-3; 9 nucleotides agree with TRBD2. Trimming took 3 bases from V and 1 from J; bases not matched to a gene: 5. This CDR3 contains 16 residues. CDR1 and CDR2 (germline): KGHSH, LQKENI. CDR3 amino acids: CASSPPSGVGTDTQYF. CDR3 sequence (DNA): TGTGCCAGCTCACCGCCTAGCGGGGTAGGCACAGATACGCAGTATTTT.

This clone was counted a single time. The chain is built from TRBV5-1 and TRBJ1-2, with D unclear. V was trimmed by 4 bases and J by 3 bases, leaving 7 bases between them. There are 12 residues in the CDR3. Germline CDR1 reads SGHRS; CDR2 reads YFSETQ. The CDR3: CASSPGDYGYTF. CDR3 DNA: TGCGCCAGCAGCCCCGGAGACTATGGCTACACCTTC.

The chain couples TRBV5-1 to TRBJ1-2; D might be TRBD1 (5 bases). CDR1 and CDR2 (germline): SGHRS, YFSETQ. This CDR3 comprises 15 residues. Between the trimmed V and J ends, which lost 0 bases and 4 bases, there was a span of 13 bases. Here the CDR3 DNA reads TGCGCCAGCAGCTTGGAAGGGGCCCAGGGCTATGGCTACACCTTC. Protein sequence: CASSLEGAQGYGYTF.

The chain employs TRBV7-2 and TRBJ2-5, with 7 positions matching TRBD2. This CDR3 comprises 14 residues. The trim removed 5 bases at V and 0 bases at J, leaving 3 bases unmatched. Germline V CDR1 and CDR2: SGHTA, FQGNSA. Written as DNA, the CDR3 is TGTGCCAGCAGCCTGACTAGCAACCAAGAGACCCAGTACTTC. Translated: CASSLTSNQETQYF.

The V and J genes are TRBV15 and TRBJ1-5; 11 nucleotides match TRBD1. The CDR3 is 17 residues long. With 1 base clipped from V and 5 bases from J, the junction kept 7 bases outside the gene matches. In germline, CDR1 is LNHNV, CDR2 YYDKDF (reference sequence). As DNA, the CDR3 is TGTGCCACCAGCAGAGGGACAGGGGGCGCGAGGGATCAGCCCCAGCATTTT. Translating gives CATSRGTGGARDQPQHF.

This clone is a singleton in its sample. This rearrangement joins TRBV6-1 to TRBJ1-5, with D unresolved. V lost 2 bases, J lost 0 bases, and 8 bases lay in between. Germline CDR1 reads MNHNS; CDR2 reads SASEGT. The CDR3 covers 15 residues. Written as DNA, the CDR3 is TGTGCCAGCAGTGAAAATGGCCATAGCAATCAGCCCCAGCATTTT. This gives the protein CASSENGHSNQPQHF.

Here the CDR3 reads CASRSGHGNSPLHF. In DNA form, the CDR3 reads TGTGCCAGCAGATCGGGACACGGGAATTCACCCCTCCACTTT. J is TRBJ1-6 and V is TRBV6-5, with D perhaps matching TRBD1 (6 bases). Deletions cut 6 bases from V and 7 bases from J, with 13 bases between. The CDR3 runs 14 residues. Germline CDR1 reads MNHEY; CDR2 reads SVGAGI.

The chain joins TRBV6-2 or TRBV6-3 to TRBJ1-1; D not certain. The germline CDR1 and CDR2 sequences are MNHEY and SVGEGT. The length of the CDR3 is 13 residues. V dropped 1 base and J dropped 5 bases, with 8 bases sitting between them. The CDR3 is CASSYFPGTEAFF. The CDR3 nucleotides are TGTGCCAGCAGTTACTTTCCGGGTACTGAAGCTTTCTTT.

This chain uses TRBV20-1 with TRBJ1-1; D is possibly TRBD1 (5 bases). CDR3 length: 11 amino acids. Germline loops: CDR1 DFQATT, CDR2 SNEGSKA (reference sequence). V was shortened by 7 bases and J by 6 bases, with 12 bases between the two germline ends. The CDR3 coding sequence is TGCAGTGGTGGGGGGAGGGCTGAAGCTTTCTTT. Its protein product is CSGGGRAEAFF.

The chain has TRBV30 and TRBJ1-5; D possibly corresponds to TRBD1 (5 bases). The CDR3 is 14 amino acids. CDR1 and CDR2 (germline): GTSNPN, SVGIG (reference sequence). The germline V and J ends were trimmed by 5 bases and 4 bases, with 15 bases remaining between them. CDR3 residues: CAWDSGTRNQPQHF. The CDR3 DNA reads TGTGCCTGGGATTCCGGGACTCGGAATCAGCCCCAGCATTTT.